Listed below are T cell receptor beta chains from one sample, sequenced in a study of control samples from healthy donors and cancer patients. The protocol was immunoSEQ multiplex PCR, while the TCRdb copy is restricted to in-frame clones and leaves out a portion. The sample includes about 26,000 clones, 75% to 90% seen only once; the top ten take about a quarter. The material sequenced was PBMCs. The receptor set was obtained from a man in his sixties with colorectal cancer. The CDR3 runs from the conserved cysteine through the conserved F or W. D genes are given only for firm matches. Clone sizes are given selectively: once, few, many, or a class where the clone is expanded.

TRBV7-9	NA	NA	TRBJ2-5	TGTGCCAGCAGCTTAGAGGTCCAGTTCGAGACCCAGTACTTC	CASSLEVQFETQYF
TRBV7-8	TRBD1	NA	TRBJ1-6	TGTGCCAGCAGCTTAGCTTCCGGGACAGGCAATTCACCCCTCCACTTT	CASSLASGTGNSPLHF
TRBV27	NA	NA	TRBJ1-1	TGTGCCAGCAGTTCGCCCCACCTGAACACTGAAGCTTTCTTT	CASSSPHLNTEAFF
TRBV7-2	TRBD1	once	TRBJ2-5	TGTGCCAGCAGCTATCGATACGGGACAGGGGTCGAGACCCAGTACTTC	CASSYRYGTGVETQYF
TRBV3-1/TRBV3-2	TRBD2	NA	TRBJ2-3	TGTGCCAGCAGCCAAAATCTAGCGGGGGGCAGCCTACAGCAGTATTTT	CASSQNLAGGSLQQYF
TRBV27	TRBD1	NA	TRBJ2-3	TGTGCCAGCAGTTTATTGAAGTCGTCCGGACAGGGAGAAGATACGCAGTATTTT	CASSLLKSSGQGEDTQYF
TRBV9	NA	NA	TRBJ1-1	TGTGCCAGCAGCGCCCAGACAGTGAACACTGAAGCTTTCTTT	CASSAQTVNTEAFF
TRBV4-3	NA	NA	TRBJ1-1	TGCGCCAGCAGCCAAGATTTTGGGGGGGGGCGCACTGAAGCTTTCTTT	CASSQDFGGGRTEAFF
TRBV4-1	NA	NA	TRBJ1-4	TGCGCCAGCAGCCAAGACAATCGAGCGGGGCGTGAAAAACTGTTTTTT	CASSQDNRAGREKLFF
TRBV18	NA	few	TRBJ1-6	TGTGCCAGCTCACCAAAGAGGGCTGAGGACTCACCCCTCCACTTT	CASSPKRAEDSPLHF
TRBV30	NA	NA	TRBJ2-5	TGTGCCTGGAGTGTAGGCAGTTGGGGAGAGACCCAGTACTTC	CAWSVGSWGETQYF
TRBV4-2	NA	NA	TRBJ2-3	TGTGCCAGCAGCCAAGAAGGTTTTTCGATGGGGGGTATCACAGATACGCAGTATTTT	CASSQEGFSMGGITDTQYF
TRBV7-2	NA	NA	TRBJ1-5	TGTGCCAGCAGCTTAGAGGCAGGGTTTGGCTATCAGCCCCAGCATTTT	CASSLEAGFGYQPQHF
TRBV6-5	NA	NA	TRBJ1-2	TGTGCCAGCAGTCGGGCTGGGAACTATGGCTACACCTTC	CASSRAGNYGYTF
TRBV5-6	TRBD1	NA	TRBJ1-6	TGTGCCAGCAGCTTGGGGACAGGGACTTCACCCCTCCACTTT	CASSLGTGTSPLHF
TRBV5-1	NA	NA	TRBJ1-3	TGCGCCAGCAGCTTGGGGACATACAACTCTGGAAACACCATATATTTT	CASSLGTYNSGNTIYF
TRBV6-5	TRBD1	NA	TRBJ1-6	TGTGCCAGCAGTTCCAAGGACAGGGGACGTTCACCCCTCCACTTT	CASSSKDRGRSPLHF
TRBV5-4	NA	once	TRBJ1-1	TGTGCCACCCGGAGGGTGGAGGGTGAAGCTTTCTTT	CATRRVEGEAFF
TRBV11-2	NA	NA	TRBJ1-3	TGTGCCAGCAGCTTTGGTCTGGGTATCTCTGGAAACACCATATATTTT	CASSFGLGISGNTIYF
TRBV4-1	NA	NA	TRBJ1-1	TGCGCCAGCAGCCAAGGGGAGAGAGGGCGGGGTAGCACTGAAGCTTTCTTT	CASSQGERGRGSTEAFF
TRBV4-1	TRBD1	NA	TRBJ2-1	TGCGCCAGCAGCCCCTCGCAGGGGGCACGGGATGAGCAGTTCTTC	CASSPSQGARDEQFF
TRBV30	NA	NA	TRBJ1-5	TGTGCCTGGAGCCCACGAGGGGGAGGTGATCAGCCCCAGCATTTT	CAWSPRGGGDQPQHF